The clone carrying this TCR beta chain has more than one count but fewer than ten. The target antigen is unknown. The data were obtained in a study of T cells in Graves' hyperthyroidism and ophthalmopathy. General study points: Ophthalmopathy was distinguished from stable hyperthyroidism by 13 V-J signatures.

Germline V lookup: CDR1 LNHNV, CDR2 YYDKDF (reference sequence). This CDR3 region has 15 residues. V lost 0 bases, J lost 4 bases, and 10 bases lay in between. Researchers amplified the TCR beta CDR3 regions from RNA transcripts. TCR CDR3 regions were first amplified by RT-PCR with HTBI primers. Using its own MiXCR run on the multiplex PCR reads, TCRdb lists one record per CDR3 protein. The repertoire holds around 300,000 distinct CDR3 sequences, with roughly 22% as singletons. The chain couples TRBV15 to TRBJ2-1; D is perhaps TRBD2 (6 bases). The sequenced sample was blood. This TCR was recovered from a man younger than 40 with Graves' ophthalmopathy. In nucleotides, the CDR3 is TGTGCCACCAGCAGAGAAGGAGGGCAATACAATGAGCAGTTCTTC. It specifies CATSREGGQYNEQFF.